What follows are 4 T cell receptor beta chains derived from one specimen sequenced in a study of identifying expanded T cells in peripheral blood. This table comes from immunoSEQ multiplex PCR, and its TCRdb copy is limited to in-frame clones, with some not included. The sample has about 84,000 clones, around 88% seen once; the top ten hold 5.5% to 6.5%. The specimen sequenced was blood. The receptors derive from a person aged 18-70 years in good health.

V and J are TRBV27 and TRBJ1-3, with a weak D call TRBD1 (6 bases). Looked up from germline, CDR1 is MNHEY and CDR2 is SMNVEV (reference sequence). Trimming left V 8 bases short and J 4 bases short, with 15 bases between. The CDR3 runs 14 residues. The CDR3 region has the DNA TGTGCCAGCGCCCCAGGGGCTTCAGGAAACACCATATATTTT. Protein sequence: CASAPGASGNTIYF.

The V and J genes are TRBV2 and TRBJ2-7; the D gene is possibly TRBD1 (6 bases). This CDR3 region has 16 residues. The ends were cut back, 2 bases at V and 3 bases at J, with 17 bases in the middle. Germline CDR1 is SNHLY and CDR2 is FYNNEI. CDR3 in amino acids: CASSEPPDSSYYEQYF. The DNA for the CDR3 is TGTGCCAGCAGTGAACCCCCGGACAGCAGTTACTACGAGCAGTACTTC. The whole variable domain, remainder taken from reference TRBV2 and TRBJ2-7, is EPEVTQTPSHQVTQMGQEVILRCVPISNHLYFYWYRQILGQKVEFLVSFYNNEISEKSEIFDDQFSVERPDGSNFTLKIRSTKLEDSAMYFCASSEPPDSSYYEQYFGPGTRLTVT.

CDR3 protein: CASSLRGQGSPLHF. The CDR3 DNA reads TGTGCCAGCAGCTTACGGGGCCAGGGATCACCCCTCCACTTT. The chain carries TRBV7-2 and TRBJ1-6, with D perhaps TRBD1 (5 bases). The germline CDR1 and CDR2 sequences are SGHTA and FQGNSA. The CDR3 spans 14 residues. V was cut by 2 bases and J by 10 bases, with 12 bases left in between.

The chain links TRBV5-4 to TRBJ2-1; TRBD2 aligns across 7 bases. V shed 2 bases and J 7 bases; nucleotides not matched to a gene: 3. CDR1 SGHNT and CDR2 YYREEE come from the germline V gene (reference sequence). The CDR3 consists of 13 residues. The DNA of the CDR3 is TGTGCCAGCAGCTTCGGCGGGGGTAATGAGCAGTTCTTC. Amino acids: CASSFGGGNEQFF.